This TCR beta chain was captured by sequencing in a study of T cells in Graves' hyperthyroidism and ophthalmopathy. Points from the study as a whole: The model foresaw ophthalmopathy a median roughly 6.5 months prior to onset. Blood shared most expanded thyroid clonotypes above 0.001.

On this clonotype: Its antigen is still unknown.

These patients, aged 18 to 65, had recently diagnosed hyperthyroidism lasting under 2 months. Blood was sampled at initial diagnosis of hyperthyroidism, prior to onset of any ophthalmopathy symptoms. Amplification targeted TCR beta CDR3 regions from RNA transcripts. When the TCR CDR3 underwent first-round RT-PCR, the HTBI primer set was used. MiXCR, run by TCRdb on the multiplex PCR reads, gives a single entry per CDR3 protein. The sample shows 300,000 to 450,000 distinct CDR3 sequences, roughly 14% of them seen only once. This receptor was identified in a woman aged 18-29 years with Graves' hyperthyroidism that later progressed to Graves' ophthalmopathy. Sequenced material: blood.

CDR3 sequence (DNA): TGTGCCAGTAGGAGCTTGACAGGGGGGATGAACACTGAAGCTTTCTTT. Its translation is CASRSLTGGMNTEAFF. This sequence joins TRBV19 and TRBJ1-1; 9 positions agree with TRBD1. CDR1 and CDR2 from the germline V gene are LNHDA and SQIVND (reference sequence). The CDR3 is made up of 16 amino acids. V lost 6 bases and J lost 0; bases outside the gene matches: 8.